This entry lists 2 T cell receptor beta chains sequenced from one sample in a study of siplizumab effects on memory and regulatory T cells. Produced via immunoSEQ multiplex PCR; TCRdb's table is partial and in-frame only. The sample carries approximately 52,000 clones, approximately 97% recorded once. Sample: naive CD4+ T cells sorted from blood. These receptors came from a human donor in good health.

The chain combines TRBV6-5 with TRBJ2-2; the match to TRBD2 covers 8 bases. V dropped 2 bases and J dropped 5; count of bases not matched to a gene: 7. The germline CDR1 and CDR2 sequences are MNHEY and SVGAGI. CDR3 size: 16 residues. In DNA form, the CDR3 reads TGTGCCAGCAGTTACCGGGGGGGAGGGTGGACCGGGGAGCTGTTTTTT. Protein: CASSYRGGGWTGELFF.

CDR3 in DNA: TGTGCCAGCAGTTTAGCAGGGCACACTGAAGCTTTCTTT. It translates to CASSLAGHTEAFF. This chain links TRBV27 with TRBJ1-1; a weak D match, TRBD1 (5 bases). CDR3 length equals 13 residues. Trimming removed 2 bases from V and 3 bases from J, with 7 bases in between. Per the germline V gene, CDR1 is MNHEY and CDR2 is SMNVEV (reference sequence).